These 4 T cell receptor beta chains came from one sample sequenced in a study of tumor-infiltrating lymphocytes in primary liver carcinoma. A primer matching the constant region was used to make TCR beta cDNA from approximately 500 ng of total RNA. A slightly modified ARM-PCR protocol with three nested multiplex PCR rounds produced these TCR beta libraries. Two initial PCR rounds of about 11 cycles each paired TRBV1-TRBV30 forward primers with a C-beta reverse primer. In TCRdb, the multiplex PCR reads were re-called with MiXCR into one record per CDR3 protein. The sample holds some 200,000 distinct CDR3 sequences, less than 65% seen once. Both blood RNA, taken from unsorted whole blood, and germline DNA were extracted. Source material: peripheral blood. The source of these receptors is a woman in her sixties with primary liver carcinoma and hepatitis B virus infection.

The V call is TRBV12-3 or TRBV12-4, the J call TRBJ1-2, with D perhaps TRBD1 (5 bases). The V end lost 5 bases, the J end lost 1 base, and 11 bases lay between the germline ends. This CDR3 has 14 amino acids. The CDR3 reads CASSRRDLNYGYTF. CDR3 nucleotides: TGTGCCAGCAGTCGCCGGGACCTTAACTATGGCTACACCTTC.

A word on this clonotype: With a much larger clone just one base away, this may be a read error. The rearrangement links TRBV12-3 or TRBV12-4 to TRBJ2-7; D remains ambiguous. V was clipped by 1 base and J by 8 bases, with 15 bases between them. CDR3 length: 14 residues. The CDR3 DNA sequence: TGTGCCAGCAGTTTAGGAACCTCATTCTCCAAGCAGTACTTC. It yields the protein CASSLGTSFSKQYF.

Remarks on this clonotype: At one of its ends the junction is not consistent with the germline gene, which may arise from a read error. V gene TRBV11-2 combines with J gene TRBJ2-3; D not resolved. Germline CDR1 reads SGHAT; CDR2 reads FQNNGV. This CDR3 comprises 15 residues. The CDR3 loop is CVSSWDHHSTDTQYF. CDR3 nucleotide sequence: TGTGTCAGCAGCTGGGATCATCACAGCACAGATACGCAGTATTTT. The variable domain in full, completed from reference TRBV11-2 and TRBJ2-3, reads EAGVAQSPRYKIIEKRQSVAFWCNPISGHATLYWYQQILGQGPKLLIQFQNNGVVDDSQLPKDRFSAERLKGVDSTLKIQPAKLEDSAVYLCVSSWDHHSTDTQYFGPGTRLTVL.

This clonotype was observed a handful of times. The chain couples TRBV7-9 to TRBJ2-1; 11 nucleotides agree with TRBD2. The junction had 14 bases not matched to a gene; V was cut back by 5 bases and J by 8 bases. The CDR3 has 17 amino acids. In germline, CDR1 is SEHNR, CDR2 FQNEAQ (reference sequence). Written as DNA, the CDR3 is TGTGCCAGCAGCCACGACCTTAGCGGGAGGGCCAGGGATGAGCAGTTCTTC. It codes for CASSHDLSGRARDEQFF.